The 12 T cell receptor beta chains below come from one sample, sequenced in a study of T cells in Graves' hyperthyroidism and ophthalmopathy (dated by TCRdb to between 2017 and 2020). The library was obtained by multiplex PCR. This sample was sequenced with an Illumina HiSeq 2000. Amplification of TCR beta CDR3 regions was carried out from RNA transcripts. The first round of RT-PCR for the TCR CDR3 was performed with the HTBI primer set and the Qiagen OneStep RT-PCR kit. TCRdb cleaned the public reads at Q25 with fastp, built clones with MiXCR and kept in-frame beta chains. Rows with a matching CDR3 protein are joined into one entry that keeps the most common DNA and genes. A total of fewer than 600,000 distinct CDR3 sequences appear in this sample, approximately 15% of them only once. Of the sample, about 17% falls within the top ten clones. The material sequenced was blood. The receptor source for this set is a woman aged 18-29 years with Graves' hyperthyroidism.

This clonotype came up many times. The rearrangement joins TRBV18 to TRBJ1-1; 8 nucleotides align to TRBD1. V dropped 5 bases and J dropped 2; count of bases not matched to a gene: 7. This CDR3 has 15 amino acids. Germline V gene lookup returns CDR1 KGHSH and CDR2 LQKENI. DNA for the CDR3: TGTGCCAGCTCATTGGCTCAGGGGGCCAACACTGAAGCTTTCTTT. Residues: CASSLAQGANTEAFF.

The rearrangement uses TRBV15 and TRBJ2-5; 8 nucleotides match TRBD1. Germline V CDR1 and CDR2: LNHNV, YYDKDF (reference sequence). The CDR3 contains 16 residues. V lost 3 bases and J lost 2; bases outside the gene matches: 8. CDR3 sequence (DNA): TGTGCCACCAGCAGGGGACAGGTCGATGGGCAAGAGACCCAGTACTTC. This sequence encodes CATSRGQVDGQETQYF.

CDR3 in amino acids: CASNYPQSNSNQPQHF. CDR3 nucleotides: TGTGCCAGTAATTACCCGCAGAGCAATAGCAATCAGCCCCAGCATTTT. V gene TRBV19 combines with J gene TRBJ1-5, with unresolved D. This CDR3 region has 16 residues. Germline assignment: CDR1 LNHDA and CDR2 SQIVND (reference sequence). V was pared by 7 bases and J by 0 bases, with 16 bases between.

CDR3 sequence: CASSLARLQTTDTQYF. In DNA form, the CDR3 reads TGTGCCAGCAGCTTGGCCCGACTACAAACCACAGATACGCAGTATTTT. This rearrangement joins TRBV5-4 to TRBJ2-3; perhaps TRBD2 as D (5 bases). V lost 0 bases to trimming and J lost 2 bases, with 13 bases between them. CDR3 length: 16 amino acids. Germline CDR1 and CDR2: SGHNT and YYREEE (reference sequence).

The J gene is TRBJ1-1, the V gene TRBV28, with unresolved D. Germline lookup yields CDR1 MDHEN and CDR2 SYDVKM. Trimming took 4 bases from V and 11 from J, leaving 14 bases between them. This CDR3 contains 12 residues. CDR3 nucleotide sequence: TGTGCCAGCAGTTCCCTCGGCGGGTATGCTTTCTTT. This encodes CASSSLGGYAFF.

This clonotype was seen many times. The chain uses TRBV11-3 and TRBJ2-1, with TRBD1 identical over 7 bases. The germline V gene encodes CDR1 SGHNT and CDR2 YENEEA. There are 18 residues in the CDR3. Trimming removed 2 bases from V and 2 bases from J; junction bases left unmatched: 12. CDR3 sequence: CASSLHRGYRPPYNEQFF. CDR3 coding DNA: TGTGCCAGCAGCTTACACAGGGGCTACCGACCCCCCTACAATGAGCAGTTCTTC.

This rearrangement joins TRBV19 to TRBJ1-5, with TRBD1 as a possible D gene (5 bases). Germline V gives CDR1 LNHDA, CDR2 SQIVND (reference sequence). The CDR3 sequence is 13 residues long. Deletions cut 4 bases from V and 7 bases from J, with 11 bases between. For the CDR3, the DNA is TGTGCCAGTAGTAGGGGGAGTAGGCAGCCCCAGCATTTT. It encodes CASSRGSRQPQHF.

This clonotype was seen ten or more times. The chain couples TRBV2 to TRBJ2-1, with 7 bases that match TRBD1. V was pared by 7 bases and J by 4 bases, with 10 bases of the junction left unmatched. The germline gives CDR1 SNHLY, CDR2 FYNNEI. This CDR3 is 15 amino acids long. CDR3 sequence (DNA): TGTGCCAGCACCAACCAGGGACAGAAATACAATGAGCAGTTCTTC. This translates into CASTNQGQKYNEQFF.

This clonotype was observed many times. The chain combines TRBV2 with TRBJ2-3; no clear D. The germline V gene has CDR1 SNHLY and CDR2 FYNNEI. The CDR3 runs 12 residues. The germline V and J ends were trimmed by 8 bases and 0 bases, with 6 bases remaining between them. The CDR3 sequence: CASQDSTDTQYF. Written as DNA, the CDR3 is TGTGCCAGCCAGGACAGCACAGATACGCAGTATTTT.

V is TRBV19 and J is TRBJ2-7, with TRBD1 matching over 8 bases. CDR3 length: 15 residues. With 3 bases clipped from V and 2 bases from J, the junction kept 6 bases outside the gene matches. In germline, CDR1 is LNHDA, CDR2 SQIVND (reference sequence). CDR3 bases: TGTGCCAGTAGTATGAGCGGACAGGGAACCTACGAGCAGTACTTC. Residues: CASSMSGQGTYEQYF.

This clonotype was found many times. The gene calls are TRBV5-1 and TRBJ2-5, with TRBD2 matching 16 bases. This CDR3 has 17 residues. Germline assignment: CDR1 SGHRS and CDR2 YFSETQ. V lost 5 bases to trimming and J lost 4 bases; unmatched junction nucleotides: 8. The chain's CDR3 is CASRRGLAGGPGETQYF. The CDR3 DNA is TGCGCCAGCAGGCGGGGACTAGCGGGAGGGCCTGGAGAGACCCAGTACTTC.

This clonotype has a count of ten or more. V gene TRBV29-1 combines with J gene TRBJ1-5; TRBD1 matches 7 bases. The CDR3 loop spans 13 amino acids. V lost 4 bases and J lost 7; bases outside the gene matches: 7. Per the germline V gene, CDR1 is SQVTM and CDR2 is ANQGSEA. The chain's CDR3 is CSVGTGSGQPQHF. CDR3 nucleotides: TGCAGCGTTGGGACAGGTTCTGGGCAGCCCCAGCATTTT.